This entry lists 22 T cell receptor beta chains sequenced from one sample in a study of long-term antiretroviral therapy in people with HIV. Investigators performed immunoSEQ version v3.0 at survey level. Using immunoSEQ multiplex PCR, the repertoire was profiled, and TCRdb retains in-frame clones only, with some absent. Of about 25,000 clones listed, around 85% are singletons. The sequencing used unsorted PBMCs, collected 0.7 years before starting antiretroviral therapy. Every receptor here comes from a young man with HIV.

The rearrangement joins TRBV7-2 to TRBJ2-7; D uncertain. The ends were cut back, 2 bases at V and 0 bases at J, with 8 bases in the middle. The CDR3 length is 14 residues. Germline V CDR1 and CDR2: SGHTA, FQGNSA. DNA of the CDR3: TGTGCCAGCAGCTTACTTCCGAGCTCCTACGAGCAGTACTTC. Its translation: CASSLLPSSYEQYF.

This chain connects TRBV6-6 to TRBJ2-3, with a tentative D call TRBD1 (6 bases). In germline, CDR1 is MNHNY, CDR2 SVGAGI (reference sequence). The CDR3 totals 14 residues. Between the trimmed V and J ends, which lost 4 bases and 6 bases, there was a span of 14 bases. CDR3 in amino acids: CASSSWSGEDTQYF. CDR3 DNA sequence: TGTGCCAGCAGTTCTTGGTCAGGGGAGGATACGCAGTATTTT.

The chain recombines TRBV2 with TRBJ2-6, with TRBD1 identical over 9 bases. V lost 5 bases to trimming and J lost 0 bases; unmatched junction nucleotides: 8. Germline CDR1 is SNHLY and CDR2 is FYNNEI. This CDR3 region has 18 residues. The CDR3 reads CASSQTGTGNSGANVLTF. The CDR3 bases are TGTGCCAGCAGTCAAACCGGGACAGGGAACTCTGGGGCCAACGTCCTGACTTTC.

The chain employs TRBV27 and TRBJ2-2; D unclear. Germline CDR1 is MNHEY and CDR2 is SMNVEV (reference sequence). The CDR3 consists of 21 residues. Trimming shortened V by 5 bases and J by 0 bases, and 28 bases separated the two germline ends. CDR3 region: CASSPPPPGIVSITNTGELFF. CDR3 nucleotides: TGTGCCAGCAGTCCACCACCCCCGGGCATAGTGTCCATTACGAACACCGGGGAGCTGTTTTTT.

This clone was picked up a small number of times. The CDR3 nucleotides are TGTGCCAGCAGCTTCGACAGAGGCTATAACTATGGCTACACCTTC. Translating gives CASSFDRGYNYGYTF. The chain joins TRBV5-4 to TRBJ1-2; maybe TRBD1 (5 bases). Germline CDR1 SGHNT, CDR2 YYREEE (reference sequence). Trimming removed 2 bases from V and 1 base from J, with 12 bases in between. The CDR3 sequence is 15 residues long.

The V and J genes are TRBV25-1 and TRBJ2-7; the match to TRBD2 covers 9 bases. With V trimmed by 4 bases and J by 2 bases, 3 bases remained unmatched. The germline V gene encodes CDR1 MGHDK and CDR2 SYGVNS. The CDR3 sequence is 14 residues long. CDR3 DNA sequence: TGTGCCAGCAGTGGGGGGACTAGCCCCTACGAGCAGTACTTC. It translates to CASSGGTSPYEQYF.

The V call is TRBV2, the J call TRBJ2-3, with D possibly TRBD1 on 6 matching bases. Germline CDR1 and CDR2: SNHLY and FYNNEI. This CDR3 is built from 11 residues. V was trimmed by 1 base and J by 14 bases, leaving 10 bases between them. The CDR3 sequence is CASSEEDSGYF. The CDR3, as DNA: TGTGCCAGCAGTGAAGAGGACAGTGGGTATTTT.

The sample holds a few counts of this clone. The chain carries TRBV7-2 and TRBJ2-3; the D is unclear. This CDR3 region has 14 residues. V lost 1 base, J lost 2 bases, and 7 bases lay in between. Per germline, CDR1 SGHTA and CDR2 FQGNSA. This CDR3 reads CASSLEGTTDTQYF. The DNA for the CDR3 is TGTGCCAGCAGCTTAGAGGGTACCACAGATACGCAGTATTTT.

The DNA of the CDR3 is TGTGCCAGCAGCTTAGCAGGGGCTAGCGGGGATAACTACGAGCAGTACTTC. Residues: CASSLAGASGDNYEQYF. The chain joins TRBV7-9 to TRBJ2-7; 9 bases match TRBD2. The CDR3 has 17 amino acids. Germline V gene sequence: CDR1 SEHNR, CDR2 FQNEAQ (reference sequence). V was clipped by 0 bases and J by 3 bases; unmatched bases: 9.

This clone has a handful of counts. CDR3 amino acids: CASSEALVGRLEDNEQFF. The CDR3 DNA reads TGTGCCAGCAGTGAAGCTCTAGTTGGGAGACTAGAAGACAATGAGCAGTTCTTC. The chain combines TRBV2 with TRBJ2-1; D is perhaps TRBD2 (6 bases). This CDR3 is 18 amino acids long. Looked up from germline, CDR1 is SNHLY and CDR2 is FYNNEI. V was trimmed by 0 bases and J by 5 bases, leaving 20 bases between them.

This clone is large (0.1 to 1%) within its sample. J is TRBJ2-2 and V is TRBV6-1, with D perhaps assigned TRBD1 or TRBD2 (5 bases each). Deletions cut 5 bases from V and 4 bases from J, with 14 bases between. This CDR3 is built from 15 residues. Per the germline V gene, CDR1 is MNHNS and CDR2 is SASEGT. The CDR3 loop is CASSWFGAGTGELFF. CDR3 sequence (DNA): TGTGCCAGCAGTTGGTTTGGGGCGGGCACCGGGGAGCTGTTTTTT.

This sequence joins TRBV15 and TRBJ1-6; the D is unclear. CDR1 LNHNV and CDR2 YYDKDF come from the germline V gene (reference sequence). V lost 0 bases and J lost 10, with 13 bases in between. This CDR3 region has 15 residues. As DNA, the CDR3 is TGTGCCACCAGCAGAGATGGCAGCTCGCCCTCACCCCTCCACTTT. It specifies CATSRDGSSPSPLHF.

The genes are TRBV9 and TRBJ2-2; D may be TRBD2 (6 bases). This CDR3 is built from 17 residues. Trimming pared 3 bases from V and 7 bases from J, leaving 22 bases between. Germline V gene sequence: CDR1 SGDLS, CDR2 YYNGEE. The CDR3 coding sequence is TGTGCCAGCAGCGCTACCCTGGTTCGAGCGGGTGGCGGGGAGCTGTTTTTT. This encodes CASSATLVRAGGGELFF.

The rearrangement uses TRBV2 and TRBJ2-3, with TRBD2 matching 8 bases. The CDR3 is 15 amino acids. The trim removed 7 bases at V and 2 bases at J, leaving 8 bases unmatched. The germline V gene has CDR1 SNHLY and CDR2 FYNNEI. CDR3: CASNGGDYTTDTQYF. The CDR3 DNA is TGTGCCAGCAACGGGGGGGACTATACCACAGATACGCAGTATTTT.

In its sample, this clone was seen once. The chain carries TRBV6-6 and TRBJ2-2, with 8 bases matching TRBD2. Trimming at V came to 9 bases and at J to 7 bases, leaving 10 bases not matched to a gene. This CDR3 contains 14 residues. In germline, CDR1 is MNHNY, CDR2 SVGAGI (reference sequence). CDR3 sequence: CASSLLAVGGELFF. The CDR3 region has the DNA TGTGCCAGTTCTTTACTAGCGGTTGGCGGGGAGCTGTTTTTT.

The chain uses TRBV27 and TRBJ1-5; maybe TRBD1 (6 bases). Trimming cost V 9 bases and J 11 bases, with 20 bases left between them. The CDR3 covers 13 residues. Germline CDR1 MNHEY, CDR2 SMNVEV (reference sequence). CDR3 in DNA: TGTGCCAGTCGAAGGGGGGGGACGGAGGCCCAGCATTTT. Its protein product is CASRRGGTEAQHF.

Turning to this clone: The sample has other DNA sequences that encode this CDR3 too. This sequence joins TRBV6-5 and TRBJ1-5, with a tentative D call TRBD1 (5 bases). The V end was cut by 6 bases, the J end by 4 bases, with 10 bases between. This CDR3 has 13 residues. The V gene's germline CDR1 is MNHEY and CDR2 SVGAGI. The CDR3 loop reads CASSLDRNQPQHF. DNA of the CDR3: TGTGCCAGCAGCCTCGACAGAAATCAGCCCCAGCATTTT.

The chain couples TRBV5-1 to TRBJ1-1; no clear D. The CDR3 loop spans 14 amino acids. CDR1 SGHRS and CDR2 YFSETQ come from the germline V gene. V was cut by 2 bases and J by 4 bases, with 12 bases left in between. CDR3 DNA: TGCGCCAGCAGCTTAGTACTTACGGCCACTGAAGCTTTCTTT. As protein: CASSLVLTATEAFF.

V and J are TRBV21-1 and TRBJ2-7; TRBD1 is the table's D call and was not checked against the DNA. TRBV21-1 is noted as a pseudogene. The length of the CDR3 is 17 residues. In DNA, the CDR3 is TGTGCCAGCAGGAACGGACAGGGGGTTAGGAGCTCCTACGAGCAGTACTTC. Protein sequence: CASRNGQGVRSSYEQYF.

This clone is judged large. The chain has TRBV6-5 and TRBJ1-6; D gene ambiguous. V lost 3 bases and J lost 7, with 10 bases in between. Germline lookup yields CDR1 MNHEY and CDR2 SVGAGI. This CDR3 is 14 amino acids long. CDR3 amino acids: CASSYSTSNSPLHF. In DNA, the CDR3 is TGTGCCAGCAGTTATTCTACATCAAATTCACCCCTCCACTTT.

This chain connects TRBV6-5 to TRBJ2-7; TRBD2 might be the D (5 bases). This CDR3 region has 15 residues. Germline CDR1 MNHEY, CDR2 SVGAGI. V lost 2 bases, J lost 0 bases, and 11 bases lay in between. CDR3 sequence reads: CASSYTRGLSYEQYF. The CDR3 DNA reads as TGTGCCAGCAGTTACACCCGGGGTCTCTCCTACGAGCAGTACTTC.

This chain connects TRBV7-9 to TRBJ2-2; TRBD2 agrees at 12 bases. The CDR3 covers 18 residues. The germline gives CDR1 SEHNR, CDR2 FQNEAQ (reference sequence). Trimming cost V 4 bases and J 4 bases; bases outside gene matches: 10. CDR3 amino acids: CASSSGLAGISVTGELFF. DNA of the CDR3: TGTGCCAGCAGCTCTGGACTAGCGGGGATCTCGGTCACCGGGGAGCTGTTTTTT.